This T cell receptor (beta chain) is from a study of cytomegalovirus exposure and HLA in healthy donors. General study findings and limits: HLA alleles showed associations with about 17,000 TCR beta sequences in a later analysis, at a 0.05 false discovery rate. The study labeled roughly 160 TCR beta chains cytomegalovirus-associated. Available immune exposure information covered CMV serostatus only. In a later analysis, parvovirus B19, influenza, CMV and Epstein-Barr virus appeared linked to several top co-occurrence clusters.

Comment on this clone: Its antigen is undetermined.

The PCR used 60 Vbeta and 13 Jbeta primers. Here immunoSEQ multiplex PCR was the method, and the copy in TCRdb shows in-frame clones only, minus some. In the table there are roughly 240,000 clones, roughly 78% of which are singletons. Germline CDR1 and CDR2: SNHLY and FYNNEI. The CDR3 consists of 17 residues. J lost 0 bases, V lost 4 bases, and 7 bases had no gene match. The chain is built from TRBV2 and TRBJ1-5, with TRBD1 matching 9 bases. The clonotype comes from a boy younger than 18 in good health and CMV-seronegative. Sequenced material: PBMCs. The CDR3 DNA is TGTGCCAGCAGTGGGGCAGGACAGGGGTATAGCAATCAGCCCCAGCATTTT. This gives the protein CASSGAGQGYSNQPQHF.